The rows below give T cell receptor beta chains drawn from one sample of a study of blood T cell repertoires in COVID-19. Measured with immunoSEQ multiplex PCR; TCRdb has only the in-frame clones, and not every one. The sample shows around 290,000 clones, around nine tenths of them seen only once. The source material was PBMCs or T cells enriched from blood (not recorded which). The source of these receptors is a woman between 40 and 55 years old who had recovered from COVID-19. Both conserved end residues are trimmed from each CDR3.

v_call	j_call	cdr3_aa
TRBV7-2	TRBJ2-1	ASSLVAGSNNEQF
TRBV19	TRBJ1-4	ASSIFSSGTGTEKLF
TRBV6-5	TRBJ2-7	ASSYLGQGIYEQY
TRBV29-1	TRBJ2-4	SAGGGGRAKNIQY
TRBV6-5	TRBJ1-1	ASNGDTEAF
TRBV5-1	TRBJ2-5	ASSFVVGETQY
TRBV19	TRBJ1-5	ATGDRGQQPQH
TRBV5-6	TRBJ2-5	ASIRTIRRLYQETQY
TRBV5-4	TRBJ1-6	ASSTGTAYNSPLH
TRBV25-1	TRBJ2-1	ASRGSGGPYNEQF
TRBV9	TRBJ2-7	ASSVSGGAFLGEQY
TRBV6-5	TRBJ1-2	ASTNDRGRTYGYT
TRBV19	TRBJ1-1	ASSDVGQGRGEAF
TRBV7-9	TRBJ2-7	ASSQGTAYEQY
TRBV10-3	TRBJ1-2	AISESGQALQSGYT
TRBV4-1	TRBJ2-3	ASSKQVSRSIGTDTQY
TRBV10-3	TRBJ2-7	ATGGGRESYEQY
TRBV5-1	TRBJ2-2	ASSFLETRGGELF